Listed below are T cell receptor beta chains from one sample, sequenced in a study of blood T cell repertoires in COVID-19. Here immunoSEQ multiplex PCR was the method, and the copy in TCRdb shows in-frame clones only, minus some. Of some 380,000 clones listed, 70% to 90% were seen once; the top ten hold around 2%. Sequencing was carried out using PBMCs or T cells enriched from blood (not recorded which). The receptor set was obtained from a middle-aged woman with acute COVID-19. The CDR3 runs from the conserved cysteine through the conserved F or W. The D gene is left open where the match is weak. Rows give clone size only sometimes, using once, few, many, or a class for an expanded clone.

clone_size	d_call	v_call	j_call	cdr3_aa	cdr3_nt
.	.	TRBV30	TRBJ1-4	CAFAGREEKLFF	TGTGCGTTCGCAGGGCGGGAGGAAAAACTGTTTTTT
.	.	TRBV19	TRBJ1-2	CASSVDMGHRDGYTF	TGTGCCAGTAGTGTCGATATGGGCCACAGGGATGGCTACACCTTC
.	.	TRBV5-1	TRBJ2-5	CASSYQGDGFQETQYF	TGCGCCAGCAGCTATCAGGGCGATGGGTTCCAAGAGACCCAGTACTTC
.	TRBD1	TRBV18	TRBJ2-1	CASSPMGQANYNEQFF	TGTGCCAGCTCACCCATGGGACAGGCGAACTACAATGAGCAGTTCTTC
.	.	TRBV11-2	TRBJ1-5	CASSVNIGGNQPQHF	TGTGCCAGCAGCGTCAATATAGGGGGCAATCAGCCCCAGCATTTT
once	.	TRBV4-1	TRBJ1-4	CASSQTQGSLPEKLFF	TGCGCCAGCAGCCAAACTCAGGGCAGCCTTCCTGAAAAACTGTTTTTT
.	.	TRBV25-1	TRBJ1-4	CASSPPRTGLNEKLFF	TGTGCCAGCAGTCCCCCCCGAACAGGGCTGAATGAAAAACTGTTTTTT
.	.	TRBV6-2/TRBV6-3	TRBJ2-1	CASSSSIFSYNEQFF	TGTGCCAGCAGTTCCAGTATTTTCTCCTACAATGAGCAGTTCTTC
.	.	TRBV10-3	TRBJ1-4	CAISDSRAANEKLFF	TGTGCCATCAGTGATTCGAGGGCTGCTAATGAAAAACTGTTTTTT
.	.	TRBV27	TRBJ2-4	CASSFSLAKNIQYF	TGTGCCAGCAGTTTTTCGTTAGCCAAAAACATTCAGTACTTC
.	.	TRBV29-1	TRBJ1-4	CSSRIQGFNEKLFF	TGCAGCTCCCGAATCCAGGGTTTTAATGAAAAACTGTTTTTT
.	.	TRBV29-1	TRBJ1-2	CSVDSTHEDTF	TGCAGCGTTGATTCTACGCATGAGGACACCTTC
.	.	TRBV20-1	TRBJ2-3	CSRKGTDTQYF	TGCAGCCGCAAGGGGACAGATACGCAGTATTTT
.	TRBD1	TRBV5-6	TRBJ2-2	CASSFAGGAGELFF	TGTGCCAGCAGCTTTGCAGGGGGAGCCGGGGAGCTGTTTTTT
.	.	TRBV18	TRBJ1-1	CASSPNQLGATNTEAFF	TGTGCCAGCTCACCAAACCAGCTGGGGGCGACCAACACTGAAGCTTTCTTT
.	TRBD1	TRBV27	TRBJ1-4	CASSPRGRGEKLFF	TGTGCCAGCAGCCCCAGGGGGCGCGGTGAAAAACTGTTTTTT
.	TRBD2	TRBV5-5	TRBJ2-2	CASRPVYGGGNTGELFF	TGTGCCAGCAGACCTGTTTACGGCGGGGGAAACACCGGGGAGCTGTTTTTT
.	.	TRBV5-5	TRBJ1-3	CASRRAPGGNTIYF	TGTGCCAGCAGAAGGGCCCCGGGAGGAAACACCATATATTTT
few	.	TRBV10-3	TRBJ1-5	CAISGSGHQPQHF	TGTGCCATCAGTGGATCGGGTCATCAGCCCCAGCATTTT
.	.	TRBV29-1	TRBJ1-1	CSVEKGDLGTEAFF	TGCAGCGTTGAAAAGGGGGATCTTGGCACTGAAGCTTTCTTT
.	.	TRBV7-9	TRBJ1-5	CASSFGVYQPQHF	TGTGCCAGCAGCTTCGGGGTTTACCAGCCCCAGCATTTT
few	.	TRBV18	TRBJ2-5	CASSPQGAGETQYF	TGTGCCAGCTCACCGCAGGGCGCGGGGGAGACCCAGTACTTC
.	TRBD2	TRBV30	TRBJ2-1	CAWRKLAGGPYEQFF	TGTGCCTGGAGGAAGCTAGCGGGGGGGCCATATGAGCAGTTCTTC
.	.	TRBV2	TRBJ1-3	CASSLYSGNTIYF	TGTGCCAGCAGCTTATACTCTGGAAACACCATATATTTT
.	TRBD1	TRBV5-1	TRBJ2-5	CASSSPGTGVRETQYF	TGCGCCAGCAGCTCGCCCGGGACAGGGGTACGAGAGACCCAGTACTTC
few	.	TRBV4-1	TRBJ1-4	CASSQTLFGTNEKLFF	TGCGCCAGCAGCCAGACACTTTTCGGCACTAATGAAAAACTGTTTTTT
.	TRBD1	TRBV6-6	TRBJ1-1	CASSSPGQGVPEAFF	TGTGCCAGCAGTTCCCCTGGACAGGGAGTCCCTGAAGCTTTCTTT
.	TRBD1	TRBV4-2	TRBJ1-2	CASSQGGQANYGYTF	TGTGCCAGCAGCCAAGGGGGACAGGCGAACTATGGCTACACCTTC
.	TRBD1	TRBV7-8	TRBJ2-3	CASSYRTGLADTQYF	TGTGCCAGCAGCTACAGGACAGGGTTGGCAGATACGCAGTATTTT
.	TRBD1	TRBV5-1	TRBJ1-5	CASSLDPSGGQPQHF	TGCGCCAGCAGCCTCGACCCATCAGGGGGTCAGCCCCAGCATTTT
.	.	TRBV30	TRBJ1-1	CAWSSRGLANTEAFF	TGTGCCTGGAGTTCGCGGGGCTTAGCGAACACTGAAGCTTTCTTT